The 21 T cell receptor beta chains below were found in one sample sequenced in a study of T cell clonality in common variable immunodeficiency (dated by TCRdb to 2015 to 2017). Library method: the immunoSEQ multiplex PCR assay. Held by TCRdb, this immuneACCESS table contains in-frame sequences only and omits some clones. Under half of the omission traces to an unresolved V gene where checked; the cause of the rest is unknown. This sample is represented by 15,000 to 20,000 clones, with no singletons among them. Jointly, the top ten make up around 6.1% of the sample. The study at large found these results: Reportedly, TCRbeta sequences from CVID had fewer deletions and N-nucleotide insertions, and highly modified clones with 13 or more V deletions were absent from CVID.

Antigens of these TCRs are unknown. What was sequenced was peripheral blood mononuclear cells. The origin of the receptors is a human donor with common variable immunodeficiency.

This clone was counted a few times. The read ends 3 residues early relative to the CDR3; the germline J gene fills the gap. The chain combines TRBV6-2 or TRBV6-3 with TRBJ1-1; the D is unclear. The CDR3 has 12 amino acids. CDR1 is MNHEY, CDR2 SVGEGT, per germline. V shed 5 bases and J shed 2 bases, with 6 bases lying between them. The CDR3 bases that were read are TGTGCCAGCAGTCTGTTAAACACTGAA. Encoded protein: CASSLLNTE. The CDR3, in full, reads CASSLLNTEAFF.

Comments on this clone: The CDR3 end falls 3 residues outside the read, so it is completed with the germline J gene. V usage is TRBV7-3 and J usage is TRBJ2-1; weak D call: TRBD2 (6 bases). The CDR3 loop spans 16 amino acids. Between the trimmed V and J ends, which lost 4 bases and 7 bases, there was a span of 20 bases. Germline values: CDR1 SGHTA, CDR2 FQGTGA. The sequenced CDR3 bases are TGTGCCAGCAGCTCATGGGCCGGGAGTAAGGGGAATGAG. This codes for CASSSWAGSKGNE. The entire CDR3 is CASSSWAGSKGNEQFF. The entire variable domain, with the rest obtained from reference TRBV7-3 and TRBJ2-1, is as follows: GAGVSQTPSNKVTEKGKYVELRCDPISGHTALYWYRQSLGQGPEFLIYFQGTGAADDSGLPNDRFFAVRPEGSVSTLKIQRTERGDSAVYLCASSSWAGSKGNEQFFGPGTRLTVL.

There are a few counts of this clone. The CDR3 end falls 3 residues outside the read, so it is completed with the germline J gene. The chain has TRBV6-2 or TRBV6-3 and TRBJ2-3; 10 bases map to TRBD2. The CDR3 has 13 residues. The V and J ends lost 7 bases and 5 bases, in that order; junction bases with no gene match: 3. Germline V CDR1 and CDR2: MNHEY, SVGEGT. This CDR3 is CASNLAGVDTQYF. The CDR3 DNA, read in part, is TGTGCCAGCAACCTAGCGGGAGTAGATACG.

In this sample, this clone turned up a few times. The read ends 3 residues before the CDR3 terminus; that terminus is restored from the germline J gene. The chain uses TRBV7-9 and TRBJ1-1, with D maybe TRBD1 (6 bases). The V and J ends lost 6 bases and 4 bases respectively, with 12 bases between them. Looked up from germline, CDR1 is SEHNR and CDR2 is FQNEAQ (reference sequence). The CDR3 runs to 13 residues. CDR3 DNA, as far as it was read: TGTGCCAGCAGTAGGACACAGGGCACTGAA. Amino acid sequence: CASSRTQGTE. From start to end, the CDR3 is CASSRTQGTEAFF.

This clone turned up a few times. The CDR3 protein is CASSQLGGQIHEQYF. The CDR3 DNA, read in part, is TGTGCCAGCAGCCAACTCGGGGGGCAGATCCACGAG. The rearrangement uses TRBV2 and TRBJ2-7; D may be TRBD2 (7 bases). The DNA ends 3 residues before the CDR3 does, and the rest of the CDR3 is filled in from the germline J gene. Between the trimmed V and J ends, which lost 6 bases and 5 bases, there was a span of 20 bases. CDR3 size: 15 residues. Per germline, CDR1 SNHLY and CDR2 FYNNEI.

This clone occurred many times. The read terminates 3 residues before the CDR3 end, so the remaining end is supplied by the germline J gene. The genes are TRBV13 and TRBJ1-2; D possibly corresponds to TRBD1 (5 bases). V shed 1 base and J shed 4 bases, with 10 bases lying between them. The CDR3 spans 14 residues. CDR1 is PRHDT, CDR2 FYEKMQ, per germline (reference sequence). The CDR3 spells CASSLASGSYGYTF. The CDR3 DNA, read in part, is TGTGCCAGCAGCTTAGCTTCAGGGAGCTATGGC.

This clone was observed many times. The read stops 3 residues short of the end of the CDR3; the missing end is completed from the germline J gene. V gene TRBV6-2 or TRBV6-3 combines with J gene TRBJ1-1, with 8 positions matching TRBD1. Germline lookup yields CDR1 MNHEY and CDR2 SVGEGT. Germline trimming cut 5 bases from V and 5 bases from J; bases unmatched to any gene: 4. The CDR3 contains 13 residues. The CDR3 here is CASSRQGWTEAFF. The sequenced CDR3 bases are TGTGCCAGCAGTCGACAGGGGTGGACTGAA.

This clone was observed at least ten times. The covered CDR3 bases are TGTGCCAGCAGCCGGGACAGGGGACAGATCGAG. This encodes CASSRDRGQIE. The whole CDR3 is CASSRDRGQIEQYF. J is TRBJ2-7 and V is TRBV5-5; 10 bases are a match to TRBD1. The read comes to an end 3 residues before the CDR3 does, leaving the germline J gene to fill in the end. Unmatched junction bases numbered 7, after V lost 4 bases and J lost 6 bases. Germline CDR1 SGHKS, CDR2 YYEKEE (reference sequence). This CDR3 is 14 amino acids long.

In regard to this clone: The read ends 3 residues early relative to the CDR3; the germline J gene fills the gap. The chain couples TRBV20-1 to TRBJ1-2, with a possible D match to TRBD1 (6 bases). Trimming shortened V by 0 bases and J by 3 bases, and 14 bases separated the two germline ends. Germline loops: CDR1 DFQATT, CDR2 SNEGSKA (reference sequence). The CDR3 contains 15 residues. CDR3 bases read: TGCAGTGCTAGAGAGCCGAGGGACATCTACTATGGC. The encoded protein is CSAREPRDIYYG. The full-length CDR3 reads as CSAREPRDIYYGYTF.

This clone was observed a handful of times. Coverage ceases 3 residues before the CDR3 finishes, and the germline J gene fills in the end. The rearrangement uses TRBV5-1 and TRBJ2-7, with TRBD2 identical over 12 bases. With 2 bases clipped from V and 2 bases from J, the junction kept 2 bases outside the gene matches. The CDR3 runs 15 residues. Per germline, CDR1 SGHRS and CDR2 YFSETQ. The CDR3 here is CASSFGLAGTYEQYF. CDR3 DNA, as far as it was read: TGCGCCAGCAGCTTCGGACTAGCGGGGACCTACGAG.

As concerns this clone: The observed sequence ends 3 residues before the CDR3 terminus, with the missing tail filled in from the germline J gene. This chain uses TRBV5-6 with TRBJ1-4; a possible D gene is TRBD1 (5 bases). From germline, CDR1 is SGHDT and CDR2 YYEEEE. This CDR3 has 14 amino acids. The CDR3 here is CASSLVTANRKLFF. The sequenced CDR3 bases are TGTGCCAGCAGCTTGGTGACAGCTAATAGGAAA.

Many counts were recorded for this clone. CDR3 in amino acids: CASSPRTTLSEQYF. The part of the CDR3 DNA that was read is TGTGCCAGCAGCCCTCGGACTACGCTCTCCGAG. The chain recombines TRBV7-6 with TRBJ2-7; TRBD2 might be the D (6 bases). The read terminates 3 residues ahead of where the CDR3 ends, so the germline J gene completes it. Germline V CDR1 and CDR2: SGHVS, FNYEAQ. The CDR3 covers 14 residues. Trimming shortened V by 5 bases and J by 6 bases, and 17 bases separated the two germline ends.

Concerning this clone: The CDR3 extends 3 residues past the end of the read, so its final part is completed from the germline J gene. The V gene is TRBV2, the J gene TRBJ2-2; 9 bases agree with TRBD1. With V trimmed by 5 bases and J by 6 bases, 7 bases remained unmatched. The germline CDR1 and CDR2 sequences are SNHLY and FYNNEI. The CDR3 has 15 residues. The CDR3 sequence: CASSFGTGRAGELFF. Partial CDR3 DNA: TGTGCCAGCAGTTTCGGGACAGGGAGGGCCGGGGAG.

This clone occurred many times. Incomplete CDR3 DNA: TGCGCCAGCAGCCTGGGACAGGATTGGTCAGATACG. Its protein product is CASSLGQDWSDT. The full-length CDR3 reads as CASSLGQDWSDTQYF. V gene TRBV5-1 combines with J gene TRBJ2-3; 8 bases line up with TRBD1. The sequence runs out 3 residues before the end of the CDR3; the remainder is reconstructed from the germline J gene. Losses at the gene ends were 4 bases for V and 4 bases for J; bases not matched to a gene: 8. CDR1 and CDR2 from the germline V gene are SGHRS and YFSETQ. The CDR3 has 15 amino acids. Together with reference TRBV5-1 and TRBJ2-3, the CDR3 gives the full variable domain: KAGVTQTPRYLIKTRGQQVTLSCSPISGHRSVSWYQQTPGQGLQFLFEYFSETQRNKGNFPGRFSGRQFSNSRSEMNVSTLELGDSALYLCASSLGQDWSDTQYFGPGTRLTVL.

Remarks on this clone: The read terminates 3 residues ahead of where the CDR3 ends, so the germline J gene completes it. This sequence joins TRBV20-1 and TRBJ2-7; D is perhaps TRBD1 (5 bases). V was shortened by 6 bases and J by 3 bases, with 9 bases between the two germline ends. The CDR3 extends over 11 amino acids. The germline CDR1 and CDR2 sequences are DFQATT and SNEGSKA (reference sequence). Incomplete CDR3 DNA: TGCAGTGCCATGGACAACTACGAG. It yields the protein CSAMDNYE. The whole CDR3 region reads CSAMDNYEQYF.

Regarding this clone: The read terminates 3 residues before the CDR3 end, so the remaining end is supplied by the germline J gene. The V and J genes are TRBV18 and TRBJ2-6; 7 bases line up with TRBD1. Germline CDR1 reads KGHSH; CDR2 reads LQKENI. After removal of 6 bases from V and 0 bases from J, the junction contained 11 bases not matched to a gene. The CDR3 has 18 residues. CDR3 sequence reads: CASSLNLQGVSGANVLTF. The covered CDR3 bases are TGTGCCAGCTCGTTAAACCTTCAGGGGGTCTCTGGGGCCAACGTC.

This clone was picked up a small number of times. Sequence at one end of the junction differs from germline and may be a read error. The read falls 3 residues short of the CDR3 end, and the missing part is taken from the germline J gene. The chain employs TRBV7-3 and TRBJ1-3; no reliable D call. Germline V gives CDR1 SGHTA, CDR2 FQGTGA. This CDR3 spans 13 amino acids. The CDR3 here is CSSSPYVGNTIYF. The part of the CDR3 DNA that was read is TGTTCCAGCAGCCCGTATGTTGGAAACACC.

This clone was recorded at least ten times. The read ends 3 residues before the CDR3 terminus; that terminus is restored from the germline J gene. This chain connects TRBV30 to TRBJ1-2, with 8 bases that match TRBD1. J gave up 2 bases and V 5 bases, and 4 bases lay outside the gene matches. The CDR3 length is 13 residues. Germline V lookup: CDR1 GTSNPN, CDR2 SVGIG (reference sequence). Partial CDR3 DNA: TGTGCCTGGGACGGACAGGGCAACTATGGC. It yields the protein CAWDGQGNYG. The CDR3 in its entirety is CAWDGQGNYGYTF.

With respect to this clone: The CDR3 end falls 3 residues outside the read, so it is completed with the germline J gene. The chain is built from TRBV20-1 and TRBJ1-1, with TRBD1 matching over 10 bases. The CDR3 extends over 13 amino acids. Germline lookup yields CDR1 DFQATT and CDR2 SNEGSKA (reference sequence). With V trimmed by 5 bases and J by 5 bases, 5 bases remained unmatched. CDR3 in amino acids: CSAPGQGVTEAFF. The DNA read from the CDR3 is TGCAGTGCTCCCGGACAGGGGGTTACTGAA.

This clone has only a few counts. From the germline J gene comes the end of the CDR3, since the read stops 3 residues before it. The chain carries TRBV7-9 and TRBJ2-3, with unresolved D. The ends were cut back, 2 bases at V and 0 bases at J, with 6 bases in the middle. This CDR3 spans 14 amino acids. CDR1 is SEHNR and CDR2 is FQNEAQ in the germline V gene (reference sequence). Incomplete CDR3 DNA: TGTGCCAGCAGCTTAACAGCTAGCACAGATACG. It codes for CASSLTASTDT. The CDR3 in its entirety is CASSLTASTDTQYF.

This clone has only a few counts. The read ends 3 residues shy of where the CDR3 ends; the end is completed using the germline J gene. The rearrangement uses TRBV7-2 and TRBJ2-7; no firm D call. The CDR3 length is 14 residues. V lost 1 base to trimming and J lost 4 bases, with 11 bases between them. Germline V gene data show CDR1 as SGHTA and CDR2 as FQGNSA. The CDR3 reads CASSLDVLLYEQYF. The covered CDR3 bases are TGTGCCAGCAGCTTAGATGTCTTACTTTACGAG.